A selection of T cell receptor beta chains follows, all from one sample in a study of cytomegalovirus exposure and HLA in healthy donors. The assay was immunoSEQ multiplex PCR, and TCRdb's table has in-frame clones only and misses some. This sample has about 200,000 clones, with 79% found just once. The sample comprised PBMCs. These receptors were taken from a girl aged 10 to 17 in good health and CMV-seropositive. Each CDR3 is given with its conserved first and last residue. D genes are given only for firm matches. Size values are once, few and many counts, or a class for expanded clones, and some rows have none.

d_call j_call v_call clone_size cdr3_aa cdr3_nt
. TRBJ2-7 TRBV13 . CASSFRGDEQYF TGTGCCAGCAGCTTCAGGGGGGACGAGCAGTACTTC
. TRBJ1-2 TRBV5-8 . CASSGVRGYTF TGTGCCAGTTCAGGGGTTCGGGGCTACACCTTC
. TRBJ1-6 TRBV19 . CASTDTGSSHSPLHF TGTGCCAGTACTGACACCGGTTCGTCACATTCACCCCTCCACTTT
TRBD2 TRBJ2-3 TRBV5-6 . CASSLAGGASTDTQYF TGTGCCAGCAGCTTGGCCGGGGGGGCTAGCACAGATACGCAGTATTTT
. TRBJ1-1 TRBV9 . CASSEQAGGTEAFF TGTGCCAGCAGCGAACAGGCCGGGGGCACTGAAGCTTTCTTT
TRBD2 TRBJ2-1 TRBV10-2 . CASSKPRTSGGADEQFF TGCGCCAGCAGTAAACCTCGGACTAGCGGGGGGGCCGATGAGCAGTTCTTC
. TRBJ1-1 TRBV10-3 . CAIRTDTEAFF TGTGCCATCCGGACAGATACTGAAGCTTTCTTT
TRBD1 TRBJ2-7 TRBV6-5 . CASRVGTGVAEQYF TGTGCCAGCAGGGTGGGGACAGGGGTTGCCGAGCAGTACTTC
. TRBJ1-1 TRBV19 . CASNLEAGALGRCTEAFF TGTGCCAGTAATCTAGAGGCAGGGGCCCTAGGACGGTGCACTGAAGCTTTCTTT
TRBD2 TRBJ2-1 TRBV11-2 . CASSPPTSGTYNEQFF TGTGCCAGCAGCCCCCCGACTAGCGGAACCTACAATGAGCAGTTCTTC
TRBD1 TRBJ2-3 TRBV7-2 . CASSLLQPGQGVVDTQYF TGTGCCAGCAGCCTGCTTCAACCGGGACAGGGGGTTGTAGATACGCAGTATTTT
TRBD2 TRBJ2-3 TRBV5-4 . CASSQPGLAGAFTDTQYF TGTGCCAGCAGCCAACCGGGACTAGCGGGGGCCTTCACAGATACGCAGTATTTT
. TRBJ1-4 TRBV2 . CASGAGTNEKLFF TGTGCCAGCGGGGCGGGGACTAATGAAAAACTGTTTTTT
TRBD1 TRBJ1-4 TRBV5-6 . CASSLLTQGAGEKLFF TGTGCCAGCAGCTTACTAACACAGGGGGCTGGTGAAAAACTGTTTTTT
. TRBJ1-5 TRBV11-3 few CASSPGSNQPQHF TGTGCCAGCTCTCCGGGGAGCAATCAGCCCCAGCATTTT
. TRBJ2-5 TRBV11-2 . CASSLDQGLIMETQYF TGTGCCAGCAGCTTAGATCAGGGACTGATAATGGAGACCCAGTACTTC
TRBD2 TRBJ2-3 TRBV7-2 . CASSLEVAGGRDTQYF TGTGCCAGCAGCTTAGAGGTAGCGGGGGGTAGGGATACGCAGTATTTT
TRBD1 TRBJ1-2 TRBV7-8 . CASSQDREYGYTF TGTGCCAGCAGCCAAGACAGGGAGTATGGCTACACCTTC
TRBD2 TRBJ2-7 TRBV9 few CASSVESGSSYEQYF TGTGCCAGCAGCGTAGAGAGCGGGAGCTCCTACGAGCAGTACTTC
TRBD1 TRBJ2-5 TRBV12-5 . CASGTPGQGQETQYF TGTGCTAGTGGTACTCCGGGACAGGGCCAAGAGACCCAGTACTTC
TRBD2 TRBJ2-1 TRBV7-2 . CASSQLAGSYNEQFF TGTGCCAGCAGCCAACTAGCGGGCTCCTACAATGAGCAGTTCTTC
TRBD1 TRBJ2-7 TRBV5-8 . CASSLGGTGRREQYF TGTGCCAGCAGCTTGGGGGGGACAGGGCGCCGGGAGCAGTACTTC
TRBD1 TRBJ1-5 TRBV6-1 . CASRTTGGNQPQHF TGTGCCAGCAGGACGACAGGGGGCAATCAGCCCCAGCATTTT
. TRBJ2-5 TRBV29-1 . CSDKQGSETQYF TGCAGCGATAAACAGGGCTCGGAGACCCAGTACTTC
. TRBJ1-1 TRBV7-2 . CASSLELNTEAFF TGTGCCAGCAGCTTAGAGCTGAACACTGAAGCTTTCTTT
TRBD2 TRBJ2-3 TRBV5-5 . CASSFELAVDTQYF TGTGCCAGCAGCTTCGAGCTAGCGGTAGATACGCAGTATTTT
. TRBJ2-7 TRBV19 once CASSEWQSYEQYF TGTGCCAGTAGTGAATGGCAGTCCTACGAGCAGTACTTC
TRBD2 TRBJ2-3 TRBV7-2 . CASSVRTSGGGTDTQYF TGTGCCAGCAGCGTACGGACTAGCGGGGGGGGCACAGATACGCAGTATTTT
. TRBJ1-1 TRBV5-6 . CASSLGRGTEAFF TGTGCCAGCAGCTTGGGACGGGGCACTGAAGCTTTCTTT
TRBD1 TRBJ1-6 TRBV5-8 . CASSLTGKRTLHF TGTGCCAGCAGCCTGACAGGGAAGAGGACCCTCCACTTT
. TRBJ1-5 TRBV7-9 . CASSSQGLQPQHF TGTGCCAGCAGCTCCCAGGGGCTTCAGCCCCAGCATTTT
. TRBJ2-3 TRBV18 . CASSPPGTEIIDTQYF TGTGCCAGCTCACCCCCGGGAACGGAAATTATTGATACGCAGTATTTT
TRBD2 TRBJ2-1 TRBV5-1 . CASSLDGGGTYNEQFF TGCGCCAGCAGCTTGGATGGCGGGGGAACCTACAATGAGCAGTTCTTC
. TRBJ1-6 TRBV27 . CASRRPGGNSPLHF TGTGCCAGCAGACGGCCCGGGGGTAATTCACCCCTCCACTTT
. TRBJ2-7 TRBV2 . CASSGLEGASYEQYF TGTGCCAGCAGTGGTTTGGAGGGGGCGTCCTACGAGCAGTACTTC
. TRBJ2-3 TRBV7-9 . CASSRGGGPDTQYF TGTGCCAGCAGCAGAGGAGGGGGCCCAGATACGCAGTATTTT
TRBD2 TRBJ2-3 TRBV9 . CASSVLGGGADTQYF TGTGCCAGCAGCGTACTAGGCGGGGGGGCAGATACGCAGTATTTT
. TRBJ2-7 TRBV30 . CAWNPDIAYEQYF TGTGCCTGGAATCCGGATATAGCTTACGAGCAGTACTTC
. TRBJ2-7 TRBV10-3 . CAISEMTGSLYEQYF TGTGCCATCAGTGAGATGACGGGTAGTCTCTACGAGCAGTACTTC
. TRBJ1-3 TRBV11-2 . CASSLETGNTIYF TGTGCCAGCAGCTTAGAAACAGGAAACACCATATATTTT
TRBD1 TRBJ2-3 TRBV11-2 . CASSLGQVRTDTQYF TGTGCCAGCAGCCTCGGACAGGTTCGCACAGATACGCAGTATTTT
. TRBJ1-1 TRBV7-9 . CASSPGFQGTEAFF TGTGCCAGCAGCCCCGGCTTCCAGGGAACTGAAGCTTTCTTT
TRBD1 TRBJ2-7 TRBV18 . CASSPRDSSYEQYF TGTGCCAGCTCACCCCGGGACAGCTCCTACGAGCAGTACTTC
TRBD2 TRBJ2-5 TRBV4-1 . CASSQAFLAEETQYF TGCGCCAGCAGCCAAGCTTTCCTAGCGGAAGAGACCCAGTACTTC
TRBD1 TRBJ1-2 TRBV5-8 once CASSVGQGNYGYTF TGTGCCAGCAGCGTGGGACAGGGCAACTATGGCTACACCTTC
. TRBJ1-5 TRBV7-2 . CASSLAMSELQPQHF TGTGCCAGCAGCTTAGCAATGAGTGAGCTTCAGCCCCAGCATTTT
. TRBJ2-2 TRBV10-1 . CASSELATGELFF TGCGCCAGCAGTGAGTTGGCCACCGGGGAGCTGTTTTTT
. TRBJ1-1 TRBV5-5 once CASSLDLPNTEAFF TGTGCCAGCAGCTTGGATCTTCCGAACACTGAAGCTTTCTTT
. TRBJ1-1 TRBV29-1 . CSVVQGKGTEAFF TGCAGCGTTGTCCAGGGGAAGGGCACTGAAGCTTTCTTT
. TRBJ2-3 TRBV6-1 . CASSGIGVLAQYF TGTGCCAGCAGTGGAATAGGGGTCCTTGCGCAGTATTTT
. TRBJ2-7 TRBV6-5 few CASRATPYEQYF TGTGCCAGCAGAGCGACCCCCTACGAGCAGTACTTC
. TRBJ2-3 TRBV10-1 . CASSRGDTQYF TGCGCCAGCAGCAGGGGTGATACGCAGTATTTT
TRBD1 TRBJ1-2 TRBV5-1 . CASSGWDRDPYGYTF TGCGCCAGCAGCGGATGGGACAGGGACCCCTATGGCTACACCTTC